Sequencing of this TCR beta chain was carried out in a study of CD8 T cells in ankylosing spondylitis. In TCRdb, the 5' RACE reads were re-called with MiXCR into one record per CDR3 protein. The table has hundreds of thousands of distinct CDR3 sequences, roughly 20% seen once. Study outcomes and limitations: Matched ankylosing spondylitis synovial fluid reportedly showed significant enrichment of disease-linked clones.

This clonotype has just one count. Its antigen remains unidentified. The germline V gene encodes CDR1 SQVTM and CDR2 ANQGSEA. This CDR3 spans 17 amino acids. The ends lost 3 bases at V and 1 base at J; junction bases unmatched: 7. The chain couples TRBV29-1 to TRBJ2-3, with 13 bases that match TRBD2. Sample: blood, either unsorted or a sorted T cell fraction (not recorded which). This TCR was sampled from a male donor with ankylosing spondylitis or in good health (not recorded which). The CDR3 nucleotides are TGCAGCGTTGACGGACTAGCGGGAGAGACGGGCACAGATACGCAGTATTTT. Its translation: CSVDGLAGETGTDTQYF.